A single sample gave rise to the 28 T cell receptor beta chains below, sequenced in a study of T cells after yellow fever vaccination. MiXCR, applied by TCRdb to the 5' RACE reads, yields one record per CDR3 protein. The data show just over 300,000 distinct CDR3 sequences, with approximately 3.8% seen just once and 23% held by the top ten. The material was PBMCs, obtained on the day of the yellow fever booster vaccination. The receptors stem from a young man who received the YFV17D yellow fever vaccine.

This clonotype was seen at least ten times. As DNA, the CDR3 is TGTGCCAGCAGCTTCATGCGCTACCAGGCCGGGGGGCTACAAGAGACCCAGTACTTC. Amino acids: CASSFMRYQAGGLQETQYF. The chain recombines TRBV7-7 with TRBJ2-5; a possible D gene is TRBD2 (7 bases). Germline-derived CDR1 and CDR2 are SSHAT and FNYEAQ (reference sequence). The CDR3 has 19 residues. Deletions cut 3 bases from V and 2 bases from J, with 25 bases between. Filled out from reference TRBV7-7 and TRBJ2-5, the complete variable domain reads GAGVSQSPRYKVTKRGQDVTLRCDPISSHATLYWYQQALGQGPEFLTYFNYEAQPDKSGLPSDRFSAERPEGSISTLTIQRTEQRDSAMYRCASSFMRYQAGGLQETQYFGPGTRLLVL.

This clonotype has at least ten counts. V gene TRBV9 combines with J gene TRBJ1-6, with D hard to call. Germline V lookup: CDR1 SGDLS, CDR2 YYNGEE. V was cut by 1 base and J by 7 bases, with 9 bases left in between. The CDR3 has 14 residues. CDR3 DNA sequence: TGTGCCAGCAGCGTATCAAACTCCAATTCACCCCTCCACTTT. This translates into CASSVSNSNSPLHF.

The table lists this clonotype with many counts. The chain carries TRBV10-3 and TRBJ2-7; D is unclear. This CDR3 comprises 14 residues. V lost 2 bases and J 2 bases, leaving 10 bases between the germline ends. In germline, CDR1 is ENHRY, CDR2 SYGVKD. This CDR3 is CAISEGMGPYEQYF. DNA for the CDR3: TGTGCCATCAGTGAGGGTATGGGTCCCTACGAGCAGTACTTC.

This clonotype was counted at least ten times. The V gene is TRBV4-2, the J gene TRBJ1-4, with 7 bases fitting TRBD1. Germline CDR1 LGHNA, CDR2 YNFKEQ. V lost 2 bases and J lost 6; bases outside the gene matches: 6. This CDR3 is 15 amino acids long. As DNA, the CDR3 is TGTGCCAGCAGCCAACCGGGACAGTCCGATGAAAAACTGTTTTTT. Translating it yields CASSQPGQSDEKLFF.

The chain employs TRBV11-2 and TRBJ2-5; 11 positions agree with TRBD2. The germline V gene has CDR1 SGHAT and CDR2 FQNNGV. The length of the CDR3 is 17 residues. V gave up 5 bases and J gave up 0 bases; unmatched junction bases: 8. CDR3: CASSQGSSGGYQETQYF. As DNA, the CDR3 is TGTGCCAGCAGCCAGGGCTCTAGCGGGGGGTACCAAGAGACCCAGTACTTC.

The table lists this clonotype with many counts. The chain recombines TRBV6-2 or TRBV6-3 with TRBJ1-6, with D unresolved. The germline V and J ends were trimmed by 7 bases and 8 bases, with 18 bases remaining between them. The CDR3 is 15 amino acids. In germline, CDR1 is MNHEY, CDR2 SVGEGT. In DNA form, the CDR3 reads TGTGCCAGCACGTCGTCCCGTTGGCCTTATTCACCCCTCCACTTT. Its translation: CASTSSRWPYSPLHF.

This clonotype was picked up many times. The V and J genes are TRBV6-2 or TRBV6-3 and TRBJ2-5, with unresolved D. The germline gives CDR1 MNHEY, CDR2 SVGEGT. The CDR3 is 12 residues long. Trimming took off 8 bases at V and 1 base at J, with 8 bases between the two ends. The chain's CDR3 is CASLGIQETQYF. The CDR3 DNA follows: TGTGCCAGCCTTGGTATCCAAGAGACCCAGTACTTC.

The chain is built from TRBV30 and TRBJ2-3, with D possibly called TRBD1 or TRBD2 (6 bases each). The CDR3 is 15 residues long. The germline V gene has CDR1 GTSNPN and CDR2 SVGIG (reference sequence). The germline V and J ends were trimmed by 4 bases and 1 base, with 15 bases remaining between them. Written as DNA, the CDR3 is TGTGCCTGGAACTTTGGGGGGCACGGCACAGATACGCAGTATTTT. Residues: CAWNFGGHGTDTQYF.

This clonotype has a count of ten or more. The chain employs TRBV4-1 and TRBJ2-5; D tentatively fits TRBD1 or TRBD2 (6 bases each). Germline V gene data show CDR1 as MGHRA and CDR2 as YSYEKL. The ends were cut back, 4 bases at V and 5 bases at J, with 20 bases in the middle. This CDR3 has 16 amino acids. The CDR3 sequence is CASSRKGGREGETQYF. CDR3 DNA: TGCGCCAGCAGCCGGAAGGGGGGCCGAGAAGGGGAGACCCAGTACTTC.

The rearrangement joins TRBV15 to TRBJ2-2; D is perhaps TRBD2 (6 bases). The CDR3 consists of 14 residues. V lost 0 bases and J 7 bases, leaving 9 bases between the germline ends. The germline gives CDR1 LNHNV, CDR2 YYDKDF (reference sequence). DNA of the CDR3: TGTGCCACCAGCAGAGATCGGGGAGGCGGGGAGCTGTTTTTT. This encodes CATSRDRGGGELFF.

The CDR3 spells CSAWTPLMDSYNSPLHF. The CDR3 DNA follows: TGCAGTGCCTGGACGCCGTTAATGGACTCCTATAATTCACCCCTCCACTTT. The chain is built from TRBV20-1 and TRBJ1-6; D call uncertain. Deletions cut 6 bases from V and 0 bases from J, with 18 bases between. The germline gives CDR1 DFQATT, CDR2 SNEGSKA (reference sequence). The CDR3 contains 17 residues.

This clonotype was seen ten or more times. J is TRBJ2-5 and V is TRBV5-4; a possible D gene is TRBD2 (7 bases). The V gene's germline CDR1 is SGHNT and CDR2 YYREEE (reference sequence). The CDR3 runs 15 residues. Trimming took 2 bases from V and 5 from J, leaving 16 bases between them. The CDR3 sequence: CASSLGGGAVETQYF. The CDR3 DNA reads as TGTGCCAGCAGCTTAGGGGGGGGGGCCGTGGAGACCCAGTACTTC.

At least ten counts were recorded for this clonotype. The rearrangement links TRBV29-1 to TRBJ2-7; D is uncertain. This CDR3 is built from 13 residues. CDR1 is SQVTM, CDR2 ANQGSEA, per germline. V was shortened by 3 bases and J by 1 base, with 10 bases between the two germline ends. The CDR3: CSVDRAGSYEQYF. CDR3 nucleotides: TGCAGCGTTGATAGGGCAGGATCCTACGAGCAGTACTTC.

This clonotype was observed many times. This chain uses TRBV29-1 with TRBJ2-3, with D perhaps TRBD1 or TRBD2 (5 bases each). Trimming took 2 bases from V and 4 from J, leaving 10 bases between them. CDR1 SQVTM and CDR2 ANQGSEA come from the germline V gene. The CDR3 consists of 13 residues. CDR3 amino acids: CSVEPGTADTQYF. In DNA, the CDR3 is TGCAGCGTTGAACCAGGGACGGCAGATACGCAGTATTTT.

This clonotype was seen a handful of times. This chain uses TRBV4-1 with TRBJ2-6; D not certain. V was pared by 2 bases and J by 3 bases, with 17 bases between. This CDR3 comprises 18 residues. The germline V gene encodes CDR1 MGHRA and CDR2 YSYEKL. CDR3 protein: CASSQSTPWSNGANVLTF. The CDR3 DNA is TGCGCCAGCAGCCAATCAACACCCTGGAGCAATGGGGCCAACGTCCTGACTTTC.

This clonotype was recorded many times. This chain joins TRBV20-1 and TRBJ1-2; a weak D match, TRBD1 (5 bases). V lost 2 bases to trimming and J lost 7 bases, with 17 bases between them. Per the germline V gene, CDR1 is DFQATT and CDR2 is SNEGSKA (reference sequence). The CDR3 length is 14 residues. The chain's CDR3 is CSARSRWGETGYTF. CDR3 nucleotide sequence: TGCAGTGCTAGATCCAGATGGGGGGAGACTGGCTACACCTTC.

This clonotype has ten or more counts. This rearrangement joins TRBV6-5 to TRBJ1-1; tentatively, D is TRBD1 (6 bases). The length of the CDR3 is 15 residues. With 5 bases removed from V and 0 bases from J, the gap between germline ends came to 13 bases. Germline assignment: CDR1 MNHEY and CDR2 SVGAGI. The CDR3 reads CASSHHRTVNTEAFF. CDR3 in DNA: TGTGCCAGCAGTCACCATAGGACAGTGAACACTGAAGCTTTCTTT.

In its sample, this clonotype was seen many times. J is TRBJ2-1 and V is TRBV9, with 7 bases lining up with TRBD2. Germline loops: CDR1 SGDLS, CDR2 YYNGEE. The CDR3 totals 13 residues. V lost 0 bases and J lost 9; bases outside the gene matches: 3. The CDR3 spells CASSVGGGSEQFF. For the CDR3, the DNA is TGTGCCAGCAGCGTAGGGGGAGGGTCTGAGCAGTTCTTC. Drawing the rest from reference TRBV9 and TRBJ2-1, the complete variable domain is DSGVTQTPKHLITATGQRVTLRCSPRSGDLSVYWYQQSLDQGLQFLIQYYNGEERAKGNILERFSAQQFPDLHSELNLSSLELGDSALYFCASSVGGGSEQFFGPGTRLTVL.

The gene calls are TRBV3-1 and TRBJ2-2; D remains ambiguous. CDR3 length equals 13 residues. Germline V gene sequence: CDR1 LGHDT, CDR2 YNNKEL (reference sequence). Deletions cut 8 bases from V and 4 bases from J, with 11 bases between. CDR3 residues: CASWSRPTGELFF. The CDR3 nucleotides are TGTGCCAGCTGGTCTCGGCCCACCGGGGAGCTGTTTTTT.

This clonotype was seen a few times. The V and J genes are TRBV4-1 and TRBJ2-7; 10 positions match TRBD1. From germline, CDR1 is MGHRA and CDR2 YSYEKL. V dropped 3 bases and J dropped 5; count of bases not matched to a gene: 7. The CDR3 is made up of 15 amino acids. Written as DNA, the CDR3 is TGCGCCAGCAGCCAGAGCGGGACAGGGGTTAACGAGCAGTACTTC. Amino acid sequence: CASSQSGTGVNEQYF.

This clonotype was observed at least ten times. The chain recombines TRBV5-1 with TRBJ2-5; D tentatively fits TRBD1 or TRBD2 (5 bases each). Between the trimmed V and J ends, which lost 3 bases and 4 bases, there was a span of 19 bases. The CDR3 runs to 16 residues. The V gene's germline CDR1 is SGHRS and CDR2 YFSETQ. The CDR3 spells CASSSSDTRGSETQYF. In DNA, the CDR3 is TGCGCCAGCAGCTCATCGGACACCAGAGGGTCAGAGACCCAGTACTTC.

This clonotype came up many times. The chain joins TRBV18 to TRBJ2-7; possibly TRBD2 for D (5 bases). The CDR3 is 13 residues long. CDR1 is KGHSH and CDR2 is LQKENI in the germline V gene. The V gene lost 8 bases and the J gene lost 0 bases, with 11 bases spanning the gap. In DNA, the CDR3 is TGTGCCAGCACCAAACGGGACTCCTACGAGCAGTACTTC. Amino acids: CASTKRDSYEQYF.

The sample holds one count of this clonotype. This sequence joins TRBV4-3 and TRBJ1-1; the D gene is possibly TRBD1 (6 bases). V lost 4 bases and J 1 base, leaving 16 bases between the germline ends. CDR1 and CDR2 (germline): LGHNA, YSLEER. This CDR3 is built from 16 residues. CDR3 sequence reads: CASSRLQGLGNTEAFF. For the CDR3, the DNA is TGCGCCAGCAGCCGATTACAGGGCCTCGGGAACACTGAAGCTTTCTTT.

A few counts support this clonotype. This chain links TRBV5-4 with TRBJ1-1, with D uncertain. Germline assignment: CDR1 SGHNT and CDR2 YYREEE (reference sequence). The germline V and J ends were trimmed by 4 bases and 0 bases, with 13 bases remaining between them. This CDR3 contains 15 residues. Written as DNA, the CDR3 is TGTGCCAGCAGCGGGAAAGGAGGGTTGAACACTGAAGCTTTCTTT. As protein: CASSGKGGLNTEAFF.

This clonotype appeared a few times. J is TRBJ1-2 and V is TRBV5-4; tentatively, D is TRBD1 (5 bases). With 5 bases removed from V and 8 bases from J, the gap between germline ends came to 16 bases. CDR1 is SGHNT and CDR2 is YYREEE in the germline V gene (reference sequence). The CDR3 contains 13 residues. The CDR3 DNA is TGTGCCAGCAGGGTCGGCGGGACCGAGGGCTACACCTTC. Its protein is CASRVGGTEGYTF.

This clonotype has just a few counts. The CDR3 DNA sequence: TGCAGTGCGGCGGGACAGGGGGCGCGGGAGACCCAGTACTTC. Translated, it gives CSAAGQGARETQYF. The chain employs TRBV20-1 and TRBJ2-5, with 12 positions matching TRBD1. The V and J ends lost 6 bases and 5 bases, in that order; junction bases with no gene match: 7. Per germline, CDR1 DFQATT and CDR2 SNEGSKA (reference sequence). The CDR3 totals 14 residues.

In its sample, this clonotype was seen a few times. The chain is built from TRBV5-1 and TRBJ2-1, with 7 nucleotides matching TRBD2. The CDR3 is made up of 14 amino acids. The V segment lost 0 bases and the J segment 9 bases; nucleotides outside the gene matches: 6. The V gene's germline CDR1 is SGHRS and CDR2 YFSETQ. The CDR3 spells CASSLGGGQAEQFF. CDR3 nucleotide sequence: TGCGCCAGCAGCTTGGGCGGGGGTCAGGCTGAGCAGTTCTTC.

In this sample, this clonotype turned up many times. The CDR3 sequence is CASSPGQAYGYTF. In nucleotides, the CDR3 is TGTGCCAGCAGCCCGGGACAGGCCTATGGCTACACCTTC. The chain links TRBV11-2 to TRBJ1-2, with 8 bases fitting TRBD1. The CDR3 runs 13 residues. CDR1 SGHAT and CDR2 FQNNGV come from the germline V gene. Losses at the gene ends were 5 bases for V and 4 bases for J; bases not matched to a gene: 3.